The following is a T cell receptor beta chain sequence with its context. Both 60 Vbeta primers and 13 Jbeta primers went into the PCR. Using immunoSEQ multiplex PCR, the repertoire was profiled, and TCRdb retains in-frame clones only, with some absent. The table lists 150,000 or so clones, over 70% of them singletons. The data stem from a study of cytomegalovirus exposure and HLA in healthy donors. The CDR3 has 15 amino acids. Germline V gene sequence: CDR1 LGHNA, CDR2 YSLEER. V dropped 1 base and J dropped 7; count of bases not matched to a gene: 4. Sequencing input: PBMCs. This clonotype was obtained from a woman between 45 and 65 years old in good health and CMV-seropositive. The gene calls are TRBV4-3 and TRBJ1-6, with 7 bases matching TRBD1. The CDR3 is CASSQAGGRNSPLHF. DNA of the CDR3: TGCGCCAGCAGCCAAGCAGGGGGTCGGAATTCACCCCTCCACTTT.